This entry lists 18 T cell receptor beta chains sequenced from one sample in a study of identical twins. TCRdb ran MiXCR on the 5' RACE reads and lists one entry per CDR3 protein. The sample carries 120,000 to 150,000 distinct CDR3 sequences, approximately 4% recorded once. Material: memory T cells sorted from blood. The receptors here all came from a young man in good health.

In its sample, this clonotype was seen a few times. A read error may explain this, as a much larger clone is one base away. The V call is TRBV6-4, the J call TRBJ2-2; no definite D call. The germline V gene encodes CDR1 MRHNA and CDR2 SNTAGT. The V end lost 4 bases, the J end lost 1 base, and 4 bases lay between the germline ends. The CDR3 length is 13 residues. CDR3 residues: CASSAGNTGELFF. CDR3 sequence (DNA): TGTGCCAGCAGTGCAGGGAACACCGGGGAGCTGTTTTTT.

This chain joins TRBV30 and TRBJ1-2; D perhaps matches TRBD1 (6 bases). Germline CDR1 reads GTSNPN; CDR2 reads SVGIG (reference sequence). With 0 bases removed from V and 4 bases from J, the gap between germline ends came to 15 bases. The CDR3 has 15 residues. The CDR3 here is CAWSVRGAGGYGYTF. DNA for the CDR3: TGTGCCTGGAGTGTACGGGGGGCCGGTGGCTATGGCTACACCTTC.

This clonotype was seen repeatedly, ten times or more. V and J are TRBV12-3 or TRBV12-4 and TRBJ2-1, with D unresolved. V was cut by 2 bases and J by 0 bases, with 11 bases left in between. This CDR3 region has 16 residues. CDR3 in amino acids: CASSLPGLGSYNEQFF. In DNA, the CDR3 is TGTGCCAGCAGTTTACCGGGCTTGGGCTCCTACAATGAGCAGTTCTTC.

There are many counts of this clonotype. In DNA, the CDR3 is TGCAGTGCTACCCCGACTAGCGGGACTCACAATGAGCAGTTCTTC. Translating it yields CSATPTSGTHNEQFF. The chain recombines TRBV20-1 with TRBJ2-1; 11 bases are a match to TRBD2. This CDR3 has 15 amino acids. The V and J ends lost 4 bases and 5 bases, in that order; junction bases with no gene match: 7. CDR1 DFQATT and CDR2 SNEGSKA come from the germline V gene (reference sequence).

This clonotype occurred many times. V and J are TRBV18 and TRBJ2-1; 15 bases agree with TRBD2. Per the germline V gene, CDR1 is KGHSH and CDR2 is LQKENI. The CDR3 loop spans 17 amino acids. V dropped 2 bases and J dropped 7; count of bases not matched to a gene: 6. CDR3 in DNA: TGTGCCAGCTCACCATACGGGACTAGCGGGAGGAAGAATGAGCAGTTCTTC. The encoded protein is CASSPYGTSGRKNEQFF.

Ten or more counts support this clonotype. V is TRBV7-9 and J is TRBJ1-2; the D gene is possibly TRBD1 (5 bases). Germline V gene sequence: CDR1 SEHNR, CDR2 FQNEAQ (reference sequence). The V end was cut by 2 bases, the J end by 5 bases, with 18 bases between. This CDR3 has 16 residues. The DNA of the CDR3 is TGTGCCAGCAGCTTATGGGGGACCCCGGGGAATTATGGCTACACCTTC. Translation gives CASSLWGTPGNYGYTF.

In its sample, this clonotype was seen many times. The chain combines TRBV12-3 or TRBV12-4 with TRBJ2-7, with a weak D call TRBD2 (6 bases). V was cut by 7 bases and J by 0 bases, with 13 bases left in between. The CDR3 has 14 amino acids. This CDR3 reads CASKARRDSYEQYF. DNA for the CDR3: TGTGCCAGCAAGGCTCGGCGGGACTCCTACGAGCAGTACTTC.

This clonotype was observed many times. This chain's CDR3 is CASSTGISNQPQHF. In nucleotides, the CDR3 is TGTGCCAGCAGCACCGGAATTAGCAATCAGCCCCAGCATTTT. The chain is built from TRBV5-6 and TRBJ1-5; D remains unclear. The CDR3 sequence is 14 residues long. Germline values: CDR1 SGHDT, CDR2 YYEEEE. V lost 4 bases and J lost 0, with 8 bases in between.

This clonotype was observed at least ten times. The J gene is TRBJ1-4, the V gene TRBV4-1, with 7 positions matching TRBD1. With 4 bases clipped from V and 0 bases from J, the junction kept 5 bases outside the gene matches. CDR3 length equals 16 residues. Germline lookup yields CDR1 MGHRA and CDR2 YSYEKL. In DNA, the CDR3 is TGCGCCAGCAGCCGCGACAGGGAAACAACTAATGAAAAACTGTTTTTT. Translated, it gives CASSRDRETTNEKLFF.

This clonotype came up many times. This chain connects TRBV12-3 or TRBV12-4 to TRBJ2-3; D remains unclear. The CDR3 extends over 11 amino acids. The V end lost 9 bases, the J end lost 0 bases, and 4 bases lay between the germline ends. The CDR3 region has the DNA TGTGCCAGTACAAGCACAGATACGCAGTATTTT. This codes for CASTSTDTQYF.

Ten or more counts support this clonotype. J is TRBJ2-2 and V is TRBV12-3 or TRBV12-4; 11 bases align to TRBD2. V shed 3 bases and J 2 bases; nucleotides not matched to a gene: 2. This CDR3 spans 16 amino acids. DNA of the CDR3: TGTGCCAGCAGTTTTAGCGGGAGGGCCAACACCGGGGAGCTGTTTTTT. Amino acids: CASSFSGRANTGELFF.

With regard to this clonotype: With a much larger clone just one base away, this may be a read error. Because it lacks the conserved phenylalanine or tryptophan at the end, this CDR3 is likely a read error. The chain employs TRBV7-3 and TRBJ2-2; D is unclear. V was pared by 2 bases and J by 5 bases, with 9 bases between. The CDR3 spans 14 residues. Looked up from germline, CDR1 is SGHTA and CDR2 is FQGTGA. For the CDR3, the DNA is TGTGCCAGCAGCTTACTAGTACTAACCGGGGAGCTGTTTCTT. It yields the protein CASSLLVLTGELFL.

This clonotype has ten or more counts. This chain's CDR3 is CSALRSREWSTDTQYF. CDR3 sequence (DNA): TGCAGTGCCCTCCGATCGCGGGAGTGGAGCACAGATACGCAGTATTTT. The chain combines TRBV20-1 with TRBJ2-3; 7 nucleotides match TRBD2. Germline V gene lookup returns CDR1 DFQATT and CDR2 SNEGSKA (reference sequence). V shed 6 bases, J shed 0 bases, and the junction held 12 bases outside the gene matches. The length of the CDR3 is 16 residues.

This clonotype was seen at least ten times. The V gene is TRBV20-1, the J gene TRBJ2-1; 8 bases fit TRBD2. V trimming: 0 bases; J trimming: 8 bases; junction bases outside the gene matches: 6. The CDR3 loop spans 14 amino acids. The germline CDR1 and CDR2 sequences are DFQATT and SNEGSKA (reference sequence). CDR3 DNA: TGCAGTGCTAGAGATGGGCGGGAGGATCATGAGCAGTTCTTC. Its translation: CSARDGREDHEQFF.

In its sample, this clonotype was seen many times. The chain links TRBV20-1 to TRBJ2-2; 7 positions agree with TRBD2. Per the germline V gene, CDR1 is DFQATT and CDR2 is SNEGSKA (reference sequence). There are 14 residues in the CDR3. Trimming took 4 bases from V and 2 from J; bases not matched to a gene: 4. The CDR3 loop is CSAKSGGNTGELFF. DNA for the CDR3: TGCAGTGCTAAGTCGGGGGGAAACACCGGGGAGCTGTTTTTT.

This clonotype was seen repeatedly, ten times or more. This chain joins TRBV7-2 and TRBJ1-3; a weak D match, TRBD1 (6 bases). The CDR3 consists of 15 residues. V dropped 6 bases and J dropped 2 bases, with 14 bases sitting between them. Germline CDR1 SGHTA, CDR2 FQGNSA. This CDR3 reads CASRTDGGPGNTIYF. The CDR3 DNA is TGTGCCAGCAGGACTGACGGGGGGCCTGGAAACACCATATATTTT.

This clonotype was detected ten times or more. The DNA for the CDR3 is TGTGCCACCCGGCGATCCACCAACACCGGGGAGCTGTTTTTT. It is translated as CATRRSTNTGELFF. The rearrangement joins TRBV6-2 or TRBV6-3 to TRBJ2-2, with D uncertain. Germline CDR1 MNHEY, CDR2 SVGEGT. V lost 10 bases and J lost 2, with 14 bases in between. The CDR3 is 14 amino acids.

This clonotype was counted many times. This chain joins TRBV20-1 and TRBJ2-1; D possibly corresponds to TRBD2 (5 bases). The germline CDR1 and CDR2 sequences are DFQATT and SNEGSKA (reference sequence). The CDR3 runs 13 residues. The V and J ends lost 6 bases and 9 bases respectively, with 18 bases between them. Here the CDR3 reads CSAALTDYGEQFF. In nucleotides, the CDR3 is TGCAGTGCCGCCCTCACTGACTACGGTGAGCAGTTCTTC.